These 25 T cell receptor beta chains were all obtained from the same sample, sequenced in a study of CD8+ T cells in alopecia areata. Extracted RNA was reverse transcribed, and the resulting cDNA served as sequencing template. The protocol was immunoSEQ multiplex PCR, while the TCRdb copy is restricted to in-frame clones and leaves out a portion. The sample consists of about 140,000 clones, 70% to 90% of them appearing once. Treatment meaning: oral pan-JAK inhibitor, 5-10 mg twice daily. The sample consisted of CD8+ T cells sorted from blood, taken at week 4, from a patient treated with tofacitinib. The receptors derive from a human donor with alopecia areata.

This clone was picked up a small number of times. The chain uses TRBV9 and TRBJ2-1; D unresolved. Looked up from germline, CDR1 is SGDLS and CDR2 is YYNGEE. This CDR3 spans 14 amino acids. Trimming pared 0 bases from V and 6 bases from J, leaving 10 bases between. CDR3 bases: TGTGCCAGCAGCGTAGTTGGAACCGGCAATGAGCAGTTCTTC. It encodes CASSVVGTGNEQFF.

The rearrangement joins TRBV5-4 to TRBJ2-2, with D perhaps TRBD2 (7 bases). The CDR3 is made up of 15 amino acids. Per germline, CDR1 SGHNT and CDR2 YYREEE (reference sequence). V was cut by 0 bases and J by 5 bases, with 11 bases left in between. DNA for the CDR3: TGTGCCAGCAGCTTGGAAGGGGGAGGGACCGGGGAGCTGTTTTTT. Protein product: CASSLEGGGTGELFF. Full variable domain (missing parts from reference TRBV5-4 and TRBJ2-2): ETGVTQSPTHLIKTRGQQVTLRCSSQSGHNTVSWYQQALGQGPQFIFQYYREEENGRGNFPPRFSGLQFPNYSSELNVNALELDDSALYLCASSLEGGGTGELFFGEGSRLTVL.

The rearrangement links TRBV19 to TRBJ2-2; possible D gene TRBD1, 6 bases. Trimming cost V 5 bases and J 6 bases, with 19 bases left between them. Germline CDR1 reads LNHDA; CDR2 reads SQIVND (reference sequence). This CDR3 spans 16 amino acids. CDR3 in amino acids: CASSGIRGISAGELFF. In DNA form, the CDR3 reads TGTGCCAGTAGTGGAATCAGGGGAATAAGCGCCGGGGAGCTGTTTTTT.

On this clone: Other DNA sequences of this sample code for an identical CDR3. J is TRBJ1-1 and V is TRBV27; no clear D gene. The CDR3 has 14 residues. V lost 0 bases to trimming and J lost 4 bases, with 9 bases between them. Germline CDR1 MNHEY, CDR2 SMNVEV (reference sequence). The CDR3 sequence: CASSLSGVGTEAFF. CDR3 sequence (DNA): TGTGCCAGCAGTTTATCAGGAGTAGGCACTGAAGCTTTCTTT.

V is TRBV29-1 and J is TRBJ1-2; no firm D call. V lost 0 bases to trimming and J lost 2 bases, with 7 bases between them. Looked up from germline, CDR1 is SQVTM and CDR2 is ANQGSEA. The CDR3 runs 13 residues. CDR3 amino acids: CSVEDKFNYGYTF. DNA for the CDR3: TGCAGCGTTGAAGACAAGTTCAACTATGGCTACACCTTC.

V and J are TRBV29-1 and TRBJ1-3; TRBD1 matches 8 bases. CDR3 length: 13 residues. V shed 3 bases and J 4 bases; nucleotides not matched to a gene: 2. Germline V lookup: CDR1 SQVTM, CDR2 ANQGSEA. CDR3: CSVETGEGNTIYF. In nucleotides, the CDR3 is TGCAGCGTTGAGACAGGGGAAGGAAACACCATATATTTT.

The genes are TRBV30 and TRBJ1-1; no clear D gene. V was cut by 0 bases and J by 1 base, with 6 bases left in between. Germline V gene lookup returns CDR1 GTSNPN and CDR2 SVGIG (reference sequence). The CDR3 covers 13 residues. The CDR3 DNA sequence: TGTGCCTGGAGTGTGGTGACGAACACTGAAGCTTTCTTT. Protein: CAWSVVTNTEAFF.

V and J are TRBV30 and TRBJ2-7, with D possibly TRBD1 on 6 matching bases. Between the trimmed V and J ends, which lost 8 bases and 4 bases, there was a span of 27 bases. Germline assignment: CDR1 GTSNPN and CDR2 SVGIG (reference sequence). The CDR3 totals 16 residues. Here the CDR3 reads CAGQSSVGVNSYEQYF. CDR3 DNA sequence: TGTGCCGGACAGTCGTCTGTCGGGGTCAACTCGTACGAGCAGTACTTC.

J is TRBJ1-2 and V is TRBV29-1; D gene uncertain. V shed 5 bases and J shed 4 bases, with 11 bases lying between them. The CDR3 loop spans 12 amino acids. Germline CDR1 reads SQVTM; CDR2 reads ANQGSEA. CDR3 residues: CSVWGTSYGYTF. The CDR3 DNA reads TGCAGCGTTTGGGGTACTTCCTATGGCTACACCTTC.

The chain employs TRBV9 and TRBJ2-3; D is ambiguous. The CDR3 spans 13 residues. The germline V and J ends were trimmed by 4 bases and 5 bases, with 11 bases remaining between them. Germline V gives CDR1 SGDLS, CDR2 YYNGEE. CDR3 sequence (DNA): TGTGCCAGCAGCTCTTGGGCGAAAGATACGCAGTATTTT. Translation: CASSSWAKDTQYF.

The chain uses TRBV27 and TRBJ2-6; D possibly corresponds to TRBD2 (6 bases). Germline CDR1 is MNHEY and CDR2 is SMNVEV (reference sequence). The CDR3 sequence is 18 residues long. With 3 bases removed from V and 0 bases from J, the gap between germline ends came to 15 bases. CDR3 nucleotide sequence: TGTGCCAGCAGTTTGGGAGGCACGGGATTCTCTGGGGCCAACGTCCTGACTTTC. Translation: CASSLGGTGFSGANVLTF.

This clone was counted between two and nine times. The CDR3 DNA reads TGTGCCAGCGGTCAGGGGGCGGATGAGCAGTTCTTC. This codes for CASGQGADEQFF. V gene TRBV27 combines with J gene TRBJ2-1; 8 positions match TRBD1. In germline, CDR1 is MNHEY, CDR2 SMNVEV (reference sequence). With 8 bases clipped from V and 8 bases from J, the junction kept 5 bases outside the gene matches. The CDR3 is 12 residues long.

This clone was picked up one time. This sequence joins TRBV25-1 and TRBJ1-5; no firm D call. The germline V gene has CDR1 MGHDK and CDR2 SYGVNS. This CDR3 has 14 amino acids. With 4 bases removed from V and 7 bases from J, the gap between germline ends came to 14 bases. The CDR3 nucleotides are TGTGCCAGCAGTGTGAGTGGCGTGGGACAGCCCCAGCATTTT. Its translation is CASSVSGVGQPQHF. Variable domain in full (rest from reference TRBV25-1 and TRBJ1-5): EADIYQTPRYLVIGTGKKITLECSQTMGHDKMYWYQQDPGMELHLIHYSYGVNSTEKGDLSSESTVSRIRTEHFPLTLESARPSHTSQYLCASSVSGVGQPQHFGDGTRLSIL.

The rearrangement links TRBV27 to TRBJ2-1; maybe TRBD2 (5 bases). The CDR3 has 16 amino acids. CDR1 and CDR2 (germline): MNHEY, SMNVEV (reference sequence). Trimming left V 10 bases short and J 0 bases short, with 19 bases between. DNA of the CDR3: TGTGCCACCACTTTTGAGCGCGGAGGCTCCTACAATGAGCAGTTCTTC. It is translated as CATTFERGGSYNEQFF.

This clone was seen a single time. J is TRBJ2-7 and V is TRBV27; either TRBD1 or TRBD2 may supply D (6 bases each). V was cut by 7 bases and J by 6 bases, with 19 bases left in between. The CDR3 spans 14 residues. Germline values: CDR1 MNHEY, CDR2 SMNVEV (reference sequence). CDR3 sequence: CASTPGAGVREQYF. CDR3 nucleotides: TGTGCCAGCACTCCGGGGGCAGGGGTTCGCGAGCAGTACTTC.

This chain joins TRBV7-2 and TRBJ2-5; D call uncertain. The J call is uncertain, as TRBJ2-7 better fits the DNA end. Germline V lookup: CDR1 SGHTA, CDR2 FQGNSA. The CDR3 covers 12 residues. CDR3 nucleotide sequence: TGTGCCAGCAGCCTAACTACCTACGAGCAGTACTTC. Amino acids: CASSLTTYEQYF.

The J gene is TRBJ2-2, the V gene TRBV30, with D perhaps being TRBD1 or TRBD2 (6 bases each). The V end lost 8 bases, the J end lost 2 bases, and 21 bases lay between the germline ends. The CDR3 extends over 16 amino acids. Germline CDR1 and CDR2: GTSNPN and SVGIG (reference sequence). CDR3 amino acids: CATAPVRGANTGELFF. In nucleotides, the CDR3 is TGTGCCACCGCTCCCGTGAGGGGGGCCAACACCGGGGAGCTGTTTTTT.

The chain recombines TRBV27 with TRBJ2-3; D unresolved. This CDR3 comprises 12 residues. The germline CDR1 and CDR2 sequences are MNHEY and SMNVEV (reference sequence). V was clipped by 4 bases and J by 3 bases, with 5 bases between them. CDR3 protein: CASSSPTDTQYF. As DNA, the CDR3 is TGTGCCAGCAGTTCCCCTACAGATACGCAGTATTTT.

The rearrangement uses TRBV2 and TRBJ2-1; a weak D match, TRBD2 (5 bases). Germline CDR1 is SNHLY and CDR2 is FYNNEI. Trimming left V 4 bases short and J 7 bases short, with 23 bases between. The CDR3 totals 17 residues. Written as DNA, the CDR3 is TGTGCCAGCAGTGGGGCCGTTAGAGGGATAGGCGGGAATGAGCAGTTCTTC. This gives the protein CASSGAVRGIGGNEQFF.

The V gene is TRBV29-1, the J gene TRBJ1-2; 9 nucleotides agree with TRBD1. V dropped 6 bases and J dropped 3; count of bases not matched to a gene: 14. Germline assignment: CDR1 SQVTM and CDR2 ANQGSEA. The CDR3 contains 16 residues. CDR3 in DNA: TGCAGCGTCGCCGGGACACAGGGGGCGGAAGACTATGGCTACACCTTC. This sequence encodes CSVAGTQGAEDYGYTF. Complete variable domain (other parts from reference TRBV29-1 and TRBJ1-2): SAVISQKPSRDICQRGTSLTIQCQVDSQVTMMFWYRQQPGQSLTLIATANQGSEATYESGFVIDKFPISRPNLTFSTLTVSNMSPEDSSIYLCSVAGTQGAEDYGYTFGSGTRLTVV.

The genes are TRBV30 and TRBJ1-1; TRBD1 agrees at 9 bases. The V gene's germline CDR1 is GTSNPN and CDR2 SVGIG (reference sequence). The CDR3 is made up of 14 amino acids. V dropped 5 bases and J dropped 1; count of bases not matched to a gene: 5. CDR3: CAWGTGLGNTEAFF. CDR3 coding DNA: TGTGCCTGGGGGACAGGGCTAGGGAACACTGAAGCTTTCTTT.

The chain carries TRBV27 and TRBJ2-7; maybe TRBD1 (5 bases). The CDR3 length is 13 residues. Per the germline V gene, CDR1 is MNHEY and CDR2 is SMNVEV (reference sequence). V gave up 3 bases and J gave up 3 bases, with 9 bases separating them. The CDR3 DNA reads TGTGCCAGCAGTTTGGTAGGGGACTACGAGCAGTACTTC. Translation: CASSLVGDYEQYF.

This clone was found once. J is TRBJ2-5 and V is TRBV4-1, with 8 bases that match TRBD2. Germline V gene sequence: CDR1 MGHRA, CDR2 YSYEKL. This CDR3 comprises 16 residues. V lost 1 base and J lost 2; bases outside the gene matches: 6. The CDR3: CASSQVGLAGQETQYF. DNA for the CDR3: TGCGCCAGCAGCCAAGTTGGGCTAGCGGGTCAAGAGACCCAGTACTTC.

The chain is built from TRBV6-4 and TRBJ2-7; 7 bases agree with TRBD1. Germline assignment: CDR1 MRHNA and CDR2 SNTAGT. V lost 9 bases, J lost 0 bases, and 14 bases stayed unmatched. The CDR3 sequence is 16 residues long. CDR3 amino acids: CASTRWTTGLSYEQYF. DNA for the CDR3: TGTGCCAGTACCCGCTGGACGACAGGGCTCTCCTACGAGCAGTACTTC.

This chain uses TRBV9 with TRBJ2-3, with 8 bases fitting TRBD2. The CDR3 consists of 16 residues. Looked up from germline, CDR1 is SGDLS and CDR2 is YYNGEE. Unmatched junction bases numbered 11, after V lost 4 bases and J lost 4 bases. The CDR3, as DNA: TGTGCCAGCAGCCCCCGAAAAAGCGGGAGTCCAGATACGCAGTATTTT. Encoded protein: CASSPRKSGSPDTQYF. The whole variable domain, filled in from reference TRBV9 and TRBJ2-3, reads DSGVTQTPKHLITATGQRVTLRCSPRSGDLSVYWYQQSLDQGLQFLIQYYNGEERAKGNILERFSAQQFPDLHSELNLSSLELGDSALYFCASSPRKSGSPDTQYFGPGTRLTVL.